One T cell receptor (beta chain) is described in this entry. Its antigen remains unidentified. This entry comes from a study of T cell responses to AZD1222 COVID-19 vaccine. The data were produced by immunoSEQ multiplex PCR, yet TCRdb's version contains in-frame clones alone and is incomplete. The sample shows 140,000 to 150,000 clones, around 90% of them seen only once. Study outcomes and limitations: Among vaccine-associated CD4 TCRs, coverage spanned spike, with dominance at 160-218 and 743-854. Baseline serology detected seropositivity in only six or seven AZD1222 recipients.

The CDR3 contains 15 residues. Per the germline V gene, CDR1 is MNHEY and CDR2 is SVGAGI. The V end was cut by 6 bases, the J end by 6 bases, with 19 bases between. This receptor was taken from an adult in good health. The chain is built from TRBV6-5 and TRBJ2-3, with a tentative D call TRBD1 (5 bases). The material was peripheral blood, obtained on day 0 of AZD1222 vaccination. Written as DNA, the CDR3 is TGTGCCAGCAGCTACGCAGGGAATTTCGCGGATACGCAGTATTTT. Encoded protein: CASSYAGNFADTQYF.